The following is a T cell receptor beta chain sequence with its context. The target of this receptor is not known. Per-nucleotide qualities are absent, and no much larger clonotype sits a single base away. The cohort was made up of several hundred healthy bone marrow donors. At the time of sampling, all cohort members were nominally healthy, though unrecorded immune exposures were likely present. The donor tested CMV seronegative, placing the donor among the roughly 400 seronegative members of the cohort. A peripheral blood sample was provided by each donor, and peripheral blood mononuclear cells were used for TCR beta sequencing. The Qiagen DNeasy Blood Extraction Kit was used to extract genomic DNA from the blood cell samples. The method was the immunoSEQ multiplex PCR assay. A mixture of 60 forward primers for TCR Vbeta segments and 13 reverse primers for TCR Jbeta segments was used in the multiplex PCR. The CDR3 region of rearranged TCR beta genes was amplified from genomic DNA with a multiplex PCR assay. The amplified TCR beta libraries were sequenced on the Illumina HiSeq System as 87-base-pair reads. Per the original workflow: A later analysis tallied 75 million to 85 million unique TCR beta chains across the 600 to 700 repertoires, and about 10 million of those chains were shared by two or more donors. A nearest-neighbor algorithm error-corrected the raw reads and collapsed the reads into unique sequences, merging closely related sequences to remove PCR and sequencing errors. CDR3 sequences were aligned to IMGT reference sequences to assign V, D and J gene segments. For a sequence to be retained, at least a six-nucleotide match to both a V gene segment and a J gene segment was required. Rearrangements were called productive when the CDR3 lacked stop codons and stayed in frame with V and J; all others were non-productive. CDR3 was defined by IMGT convention, running from the second conserved V-encoded cysteine to the conserved J-encoded phenylalanine. The earlier analysis of 500 to 650 of the donors excluded any sequence lacking an unambiguous match to a single V gene segment. In an earlier analysis of approximately 500 of the donors, a V segment was called functional when productive rearrangements were above 56.7%, and segregating when the standard deviation between donors exceeded 5%. To diagnose cytomegalovirus status from the catalog of TCR beta chain sequences, a statistical classification framework was built. A later analysis assigned V and J genes by comparing TCR nucleotide sequences with IMGT/GENE-DB human TR gene sequences. The TCRdist pipeline was used in a later analysis to assign CDR3 sequences and most-parsimonious VDJ recombination scenarios. In a later analysis, every TCR beta chain was defined by the combination of its CDR3 amino acid sequence and its V-gene family, and reads without a unique V-gene family were dropped. As a way to deal with suspected cross-contamination and a sequencing artifact, a later analysis dropped hundreds of nucleotide sequences that were highly shared and had low generation probability. A later analysis calculated a clonal expansion index for each public chain from normalized within-repertoire ranks of inferred template counts. Generation probabilities in a later analysis came from a VDJ recombination model fitted to out-of-frame rearrangements, and those results were checked against IGoR. A later analysis scored TCR-TCR, TCR-HLA and TCR-CMV co-occurrence with hypergeometric tests, applying a repertoire-size bias correction to TCR pairs. A later analysis estimated false discovery rates by permuting HLA or CMV assignments 20 times. In a later analysis, co-occurring TCRs were grouped with DBSCAN, and TCRdist sequence similarity was added when clustering was performed within HLA-allele-positive subsets. Repertoires with fewer than 30,000 or more than 120,000 public chains, plus five repertoires with anomalous nucleotide sharing, were excluded from co-occurrence clustering. As stored in TCRdb, this immuneACCESS dataset retains in-frame rearrangements with V and J assigned. A fraction of the clones does not appear; measured against another copy, unresolved V genes explain less than half of the discrepancy, and the remainder lacks a known reason. V and J calls and clone size are those listed in that table; D and trimming were worked out from the DNA. The sample table lists around 170,000 clones, roughly 80% of them with a count of one. The ten most abundant clones make up 4.5% to 6% of the sample.

The source of the sample is a study of cytomegalovirus exposure and HLA in healthy donors (dated by TCRdb to the late 2010s). A note on the overall study: An earlier analysis of several hundred of the donors reported approximately 300 Gb of sequence data and roughly 100 million unique TCR beta sequences from about 200 million T cells. A later genetic analysis used genome-wide SNP genotypes for about three fifths of the roughly 700 donors, treating that subset as a discovery cohort. The study was designed to test whether signatures of past pathogen exposure could be identified by cataloging public T cell receptors. In an earlier analysis of a few hundred of the donors, high-throughput TCR beta sequencing was used to judge whether each TCR beta V gene segment behaved as functional or pseudogenic. In addition to the first cohort of about 650 subjects, a separate validation cohort of about 120 different subjects was used. All discovery cohort repertoires had been generated on a single sequencing platform. Roughly five DR-DQ haplotypes were handled as single units for association and clustering, since linkage in the cohort was strong. Rather than using new phenotypic data, the later analysis identified candidate immune exposures from TCR beta sequences and from how often those sequences occurred across donors. An early release covering about 600 HLA-typed donors comprised 250 to 350 gigabases of sequencing data and approximately 85 million unique TCR sequences. To study patterns of TCR occurrence, a later analysis re-analyzed previously published TCR beta repertoires from 700 or so donors and added high-resolution HLA genotyping. Typing coverage differed by locus: A, B, C, DRB1 and DQB1 were typed in roughly 620-630 donors, DQA1 in around 500, DPA1 in some 600, and DPB1 in about 450. Of the approximately 400 genotyped donors, 75% to 85% were placed in the genetic ancestry cluster associated with self-reported Caucasian donors. Donor age, sex, ethnicity and CMV serostatus were compiled together with the repertoire data. Using immunosequencing, the study profiled T cell repertoires from about 620 subjects and related those repertoires to cytomegalovirus serostatus. HLA typing included class I and class II loci at four-digit resolution. Among roughly 400 genotyped donors of the cohort, an average of approximately 230,000 unique TCR beta nucleotide sequences were sequenced per donor, 15% to 20% of them non-productive. The study combined high-throughput TCR immunosequencing, statistical association of individual TCRs with disease status, and machine learning to predict cytomegalovirus infection status. The full study reports these points: The 87-base-pair reads could not distinguish some IMGT-functional V segments, including TRBV6-2 and TRBV6-3, so those segments were excluded. Compared with equally common non-associated chains, HLA-associated TCR beta chains in a later analysis were more clonally expanded and had lower generation probabilities. A further reported finding was that TCR beta sequences accurately predicted the HLA-A and HLA-B alleles for most subjects in the first cohort. The classifier was reported to diagnose cytomegalovirus status with high specificity and sensitivity in both the original cohort and the validation cohort. When HLA alleles, especially DR and DQ, strongly co-occurred, attributing TCR associations to individual alleles was difficult. It was suggested by the authors that the approach could potentially be generalized to other disease states and immunological phenotypes. In an earlier analysis of 587 of the donors, most TCR beta V segments were observed in productive rearrangements about 87% or about 30% of the time, broadly matching IMGT annotations. Sequencing depth was assumed to be roughly uniform across donors in the presence/absence analyses, though that assumption may not hold. Immune exposure information for the cohort was limited to CMV serostatus. Three of the identified cytomegalovirus-associated TCR beta chains were confirmed in vitro to be specific for cytomegalovirus antigens. Across donors, most TCR sequences were observed very rarely, whereas some public TCRs were present in many individuals. In the study, 150 to 200 TCR beta chains were listed as associated with cytomegalovirus. In a later analysis, the rate of TCR association differed among HLA loci, with DRB1 alleles having the most associated TCRs and HLA-C alleles having the fewest. Correlated functional status among segregating V segments might reflect linkage disequilibrium, but an unknown experimental factor could not be ruled out. Because counts were too low, seventeen rarely observed V segments, including chromosome 9 orphons, were excluded from the earlier analysis of several hundred of the donors. Because some donors lacked HLA typing at each locus, the association tests relied only on the typed subset. This cohort had only TCR beta chains sequenced, and the lack of alpha or paired-chain data limited which features could be detected. According to a later analysis, parvovirus B19, influenza, CMV and Epstein-Barr virus appeared linked to several top co-occurrence clusters. Specific HLA alleles were associated with 15,000 to 20,000 TCR beta sequences at a false discovery rate of 0.05 in a later analysis. V-gene and J-gene trimming of TCR beta chains was associated with a missense DCLRE1C variant in a later genetic analysis, and the association was replicated in an independent cohort. A cluster of highly shared sequence variants was judged likely to be a technical artifact of the sequencing pipeline. Most CMV-associated TCR beta chains appeared to be HLA-restricted in a later analysis, and the HLA associations seemed to be driven largely by CMV exposure. A later genetic analysis reported fewer N-insertions in productive TCRs among donors in an Asian-associated ancestry cluster than the roughly 670-donor mean.

The germline V gene encodes CDR1 SGHDT and CDR2 YYEEEE. The junction carries 11 bases between V and J, which are trimmed by 2 bases and 2 bases respectively. There are 14 amino acids in the CDR3, from cysteine to phenylalanine inclusive. The sequence is cut down to CDR3 DNA, 42 bases in frame from base 1. The chain uses TRBV5-6 and TRBJ2-7; possibly the D gene is TRBD1, per 5 matching bases. This receptor was taken from a middle-aged man in good health and CMV-seronegative. Sequencing was carried out using PBMCs. The DNA is as follows: TGTGCCAGCAGCTTAAGGGGCGTCACCTACGAGCAGTACTTC. The resulting protein is CASSLRGVTYEQYF. Supplemented by the reference TRBV5-6 and TRBJ2-7 proteins around the CDR3, the complete variable domain is DAGVTQSPTHLIKTRGQQVTLRCSPKSGHDTVSWYQQALGQGPQFIFQYYEEEERQRGNFPDRFSGHQFPNYSSELNVNALLLGDSALYLCASSLRGVTYEQYFGPGTRLTVT.